Each of the 23 T cell receptor beta chains below was sequenced from the same sample in a study of sequential checkpoint blockade in melanoma. The repertoire was sequenced with immunoSEQ multiplex PCR; TCRdb's copy has only in-frame clones and lacks some. In the table there are some 4,900 clones, roughly 33% of which are singletons. As to treatment: randomized to nivolumab then ipilimumab (arm A) or the reverse (arm B). The specimen was tumor tissue (inferred from file names), collected from a patient given nivolumab and ipilimumab in sequence. The receptors stem from a human donor with melanoma.

This chain connects TRBV11-3 to TRBJ2-1; D gene uncertain. This CDR3 is built from 17 residues. Germline V CDR1 and CDR2: SGHNT, YENEEA. With 5 bases removed from V and 2 bases from J, the gap between germline ends came to 19 bases. As DNA, the CDR3 is TGTGCCAGCAGCCCCGACCCGAGGCGGACGACCTACAATGAGCAGTTCTTC. Its protein product is CASSPDPRRTTYNEQFF.

This chain connects TRBV5-1 to TRBJ1-1; D perhaps matches TRBD1 (6 bases). V was trimmed by 3 bases and J by 0 bases, leaving 15 bases between them. Germline CDR1 and CDR2: SGHRS and YFSETQ. The CDR3 spans 16 residues. The CDR3 sequence is CASSYYRDGVNTEAFF. The CDR3 nucleotides are TGCGCCAGCAGCTACTACAGGGATGGAGTGAACACTGAAGCTTTCTTT.

The chain combines TRBV28 with TRBJ2-3; D is unresolved. CDR1 MDHEN and CDR2 SYDVKM come from the germline V gene. Trimming pared 10 bases from V and 0 bases from J, leaving 14 bases between. The CDR3 is 14 amino acids. The CDR3 region is CAIGRTTSTDTQYF. The CDR3 region has the DNA TGTGCCATCGGACGCACGACTAGCACAGATACGCAGTATTTT.

The CDR3 bases are TGTGCCAGTACGAAGAGATATAGCAATCAGCCCCAGCATTTT. This translates into CASTKRYSNQPQHF. The chain is built from TRBV19 and TRBJ1-5, with unresolved D. The CDR3 is made up of 14 amino acids. V was trimmed by 7 bases and J by 0 bases, leaving 10 bases between them. From germline, CDR1 is LNHDA and CDR2 SQIVND (reference sequence).

The gene calls are TRBV19 and TRBJ1-5; no clear D gene. There are 14 residues in the CDR3. V lost 9 bases to trimming and J lost 4 bases, with 16 bases between them. The germline V gene encodes CDR1 LNHDA and CDR2 SQIVND (reference sequence). The CDR3 nucleotides are TGTGCCAGCCTCTACCCGGGAGGGAATCAGCCCCAGCATTTT. It encodes CASLYPGGNQPQHF.

There are a few counts of this clone. This chain links TRBV28 with TRBJ1-5; possibly TRBD1 for D (6 bases). The ends were cut back, 5 bases at V and 4 bases at J, with 12 bases in the middle. Germline lookup yields CDR1 MDHEN and CDR2 SYDVKM. CDR3 length: 14 residues. Here the CDR3 DNA reads TGTGCCAGCAGTGATGGACAGATTAATCAGCCCCAGCATTTT. Its translation: CASSDGQINQPQHF. The full variable domain, its missing parts supplied by reference TRBV28 and TRBJ1-5, is DVKVTQSSRYLVKRTGEKVFLECVQDMDHENMFWYRQDPGLGLRLIYFSYDVKMKEKGDIPEGYSVSREKKERFSLILESASTNQTSMYLCASSDGQINQPQHFGDGTRLSIL.

This clone was seen a few times. This chain uses TRBV6-8 with TRBJ2-7, with D perhaps assigned TRBD1 or TRBD2 (5 bases each). CDR1 and CDR2 (germline): MNHGY, SAAAGT. V was pared by 5 bases and J by 0 bases, with 23 bases between. CDR3 length equals 18 residues. As DNA, the CDR3 is TGTGCCAGCAGTGCCCTTCGTCGTTCAGGGACGAGCTCCTACGAGCAGTACTTC. Its translation: CASSALRRSGTSSYEQYF.

The V call is TRBV11-3, the J call TRBJ2-3; D possibly corresponds to TRBD1 (5 bases). V was clipped by 3 bases and J by 2 bases, with 9 bases between them. CDR3 length: 14 amino acids. Germline lookup yields CDR1 SGHNT and CDR2 YENEEA. The CDR3 DNA follows: TGTGCCAGCAGCTTGGACAAATACACAGATACGCAGTATTTT. It yields the protein CASSLDKYTDTQYF.

This chain links TRBV6-8 with TRBJ1-1; D remains unclear. The germline V gene encodes CDR1 MNHGY and CDR2 SAAAGT. This CDR3 has 13 residues. Deletions cut 2 bases from V and 6 bases from J, with 10 bases between. The CDR3 spells CASSYGPTAEAFF. The CDR3 bases are TGTGCCAGCAGTTACGGCCCAACGGCTGAAGCTTTCTTT.

This chain uses TRBV6-8 with TRBJ1-1, with unresolved D. The ends were cut back, 2 bases at V and 0 bases at J, with 13 bases in the middle. This CDR3 region has 16 residues. Germline V gene sequence: CDR1 MNHGY, CDR2 SAAAGT. CDR3 sequence reads: CASSYPQSGLNTEAFF. Here the CDR3 DNA reads TGTGCCAGCAGTTACCCCCAAAGTGGGCTGAACACTGAAGCTTTCTTT.

This clone showed up just once. V gene TRBV18 combines with J gene TRBJ2-7, with D perhaps TRBD1 (7 bases). Trimming took off 2 bases at V and 9 bases at J, with 23 bases between the two ends. Germline CDR1 and CDR2: KGHSH and LQKENI. This CDR3 has 16 amino acids. Here the CDR3 reads CASSPTGGTVPGGQYF. As DNA, the CDR3 is TGTGCCAGCTCACCAACCGGCGGGACAGTCCCTGGTGGGCAGTACTTC.

CDR3 DNA: TGTGCCAGTAGTATACTACCGGGACTTGGATACGAGCAGTACTTC. The encoded protein is CASSILPGLGYEQYF. The chain links TRBV19 to TRBJ2-7; the D gene is possibly TRBD2 (6 bases). The germline V gene has CDR1 LNHDA and CDR2 SQIVND (reference sequence). The CDR3 totals 15 residues. The germline V and J ends were trimmed by 2 bases and 4 bases, with 15 bases remaining between them.

This chain's CDR3 is CASSQGWFPTEAFF. The DNA for the CDR3 is TGTGCCAGCAGCCAAGGATGGTTTCCCACTGAAGCTTTCTTT. V usage is TRBV14 and J usage is TRBJ1-1; D gene unclear. The V gene lost 1 base and the J gene lost 4 bases, with 10 bases spanning the gap. Germline-derived CDR1 and CDR2 are SGHDN and FVKESK. The CDR3 sequence is 14 residues long.

This clone was recorded a few times. J is TRBJ2-1 and V is TRBV1; the DNA was not compared with TRBD2, the D call given in the table. TRBV1 has pseudogene status. The CDR3 length is 16 residues. The CDR3 sequence is CASSHPGGWGALEQFF. CDR3 nucleotides: TGCGCCAGCAGCCATCCCGGGGGGTGGGGGGCGCTGGAGCAGTTCTTC.

This clone has a single count. The chain combines TRBV19 with TRBJ2-6; no clear D gene. Trimming took 7 bases from V and 0 from J, leaving 4 bases between them. Germline V gene lookup returns CDR1 LNHDA and CDR2 SQIVND (reference sequence). This CDR3 contains 13 residues. The CDR3 DNA follows: TGTGCCAGTACCCCCTCTGGGGCCAACGTCCTGACTTTC. This gives the protein CASTPSGANVLTF.

This chain uses TRBV15 with TRBJ2-1, with TRBD2 as a possible D gene (6 bases). Trimming cost V 4 bases and J 0 bases, with 16 bases left between them. The germline CDR1 and CDR2 sequences are LNHNV and YYDKDF (reference sequence). The CDR3 consists of 17 residues. In DNA, the CDR3 is TGTGCCACCAGCACGACTAGGAGGAGAAGCTCCTACAATGAGCAGTTCTTC. It translates to CATSTTRRRSSYNEQFF.

The V and J genes are TRBV5-1 and TRBJ2-1, with 10 positions matching TRBD2. The CDR3 contains 18 residues. Germline-derived CDR1 and CDR2 are SGHRS and YFSETQ. The ends lost 1 base at V and 2 bases at J; junction bases unmatched: 9. CDR3 in DNA: TGCGCCAGCAGCTTGCCAGGGGCTGGGACTAGCGCCTACAATGAGCAGTTCTTC. It translates to CASSLPGAGTSAYNEQFF.

This chain links TRBV29-1 with TRBJ2-3, with 8 bases identical to TRBD1. The CDR3 covers 16 residues. Per germline, CDR1 SQVTM and CDR2 ANQGSEA. V trimming: 3 bases; J trimming: 2 bases; junction bases outside the gene matches: 10. The CDR3 spells CSVEAGQGALTDTQYF. CDR3 nucleotides: TGCAGCGTTGAGGCGGGGCAGGGGGCGCTCACAGATACGCAGTATTTT.

The rearrangement joins TRBV19 to TRBJ1-5; D is undetermined. Trimming left V 1 base short and J 5 bases short, with 12 bases between. This CDR3 has 15 amino acids. Germline V gene sequence: CDR1 LNHDA, CDR2 SQIVND (reference sequence). CDR3 sequence reads: CASSIAPLADQPQHF. DNA of the CDR3: TGTGCCAGTAGTATAGCCCCACTTGCTGATCAGCCCCAGCATTTT.

This clone appeared a few times. V usage is TRBV11-3 and J usage is TRBJ2-5; D may correspond to TRBD1 or TRBD2 (5 bases each). Germline V gene sequence: CDR1 SGHNT, CDR2 YENEEA. CDR3 length equals 16 residues. Between the trimmed V and J ends, which lost 5 bases and 2 bases, there was a span of 18 bases. The CDR3 reads CASSPRTFEGQETQYF. The CDR3 bases are TGTGCCAGCAGCCCCCGGACCTTTGAGGGGCAAGAGACCCAGTACTTC.

The rearrangement links TRBV10-2 to TRBJ1-1; possibly TRBD1 for D (5 bases). The CDR3 covers 13 residues. CDR1 is WSHSY, CDR2 SAAADI, per germline. V was shortened by 2 bases and J by 6 bases, with 10 bases between the two germline ends. The CDR3 protein is CASSERGTAEAFF. CDR3 coding DNA: TGCGCCAGCAGTGAGAGGGGTACCGCTGAAGCTTTCTTT.

This clone was counted a single time. This chain uses TRBV29-1 with TRBJ2-4; tentative D call: TRBD1 (5 bases). This CDR3 is 15 amino acids long. The V gene's germline CDR1 is SQVTM and CDR2 ANQGSEA. Trimming removed 7 bases at V and 0 bases at J, with 16 bases between. This CDR3 is CSAGAMTEAKNIQYF. Written as DNA, the CDR3 is TGCAGCGCTGGGGCGATGACAGAAGCCAAAAACATTCAGTACTTC.

The table lists this clone with a few counts. The rearrangement joins TRBV11-3 to TRBJ2-5; tentative D call: TRBD2 (5 bases). CDR3 size: 15 residues. Per the germline V gene, CDR1 is SGHNT and CDR2 is YENEEA. The V end lost 5 bases, the J end lost 4 bases, and 17 bases lay between the germline ends. CDR3 protein: CASSTASSGRETQYF. DNA of the CDR3: TGTGCCAGCAGCACTGCTTCATCGGGGAGAGAGACCCAGTACTTC. Looking up the rest from reference TRBV11-3 and TRBJ2-5 gives the full variable domain: EAGVVQSPRYKIIEKKQPVAFWCNPISGHNTLYWYLQNLGQGPELLIRYENEEAVDDSQLPKDRFSAERLKGVDSTLKIQPAELGDSAVYLCASSTASSGRETQYFGPGTRLLVL.